This TCR beta chain emerged from a study of T-cell memory formation after mild COVID-19. TCRdb re-called the 5' RACE reads through MiXCR, storing one row per CDR3 protein. The sample holds about 260,000 distinct CDR3 sequences; over 7% are singletons and the top ten take 20% to 25%. Germline V lookup: CDR1 SGHNT, CDR2 YYREEE (reference sequence). The CDR3 runs 14 residues. V shed 4 bases and J 7 bases; nucleotides not matched to a gene: 5. The V call is TRBV5-4, the J call TRBJ1-2, with 12 bases aligning to TRBD1. Sequenced material: PBMCs or a T cell subset sorted from them (not recorded which). The clonotype comes from a young man who had mild COVID-19 (a few samples of this study predate the infection). Cell type and time point are not known. The chain's CDR3 is CASSPGQGAGGYTF. The CDR3 nucleotides read TGTGCCAGCAGCCCGGGACAGGGGGCCGGTGGCTACACCTTC. The variable domain in full, with the rest retrieved from reference TRBV5-4 and TRBJ1-2, is ETGVTQSPTHLIKTRGQQVTLRCSSQSGHNTVSWYQQALGQGPQFIFQYYREEENGRGNFPPRFSGLQFPNYSSELNVNALELDDSALYLCASSPGQGAGGYTFGSGTRLTVV.